This entry describes one T cell receptor (beta chain). Antigen specificity is unknown. This sample was included in a study of OX40 agonist ivuxolimab in advanced cancers. Study summary: Administration of intravenous ivuxolimab to patients occurred every 2 weeks at 0.01 to 10 mg/kg. Head and neck, renal cell, melanoma or hepatocellular carcinoma were the cancers that dose-escalation patients had. Study observations and caveats: Among the lowest peripheral clonal expansion occurred in 0.1-3.0 mg/kg partial responders.

The assay was immunoSEQ multiplex PCR, and TCRdb's table has in-frame clones only and misses some. Of more than 65,000 clones in the sample, approximately 86% were seen once. The germline CDR1 and CDR2 sequences are SGHAT and FQNNGV. V trimming: 6 bases; J trimming: 7 bases; junction bases outside the gene matches: 8. This CDR3 comprises 14 residues. Here the sequenced sample was CD4+ or CD8+ T cells sorted from blood, taken in a trial of the OX40 agonist ivuxolimab. The rearrangement joins TRBV11-2 to TRBJ2-1; 8 bases fit TRBD1. This receptor was taken from an adult with an advanced solid tumor such as melanoma, head and neck, liver or kidney cancer. CDR3 sequence (DNA): TGTGCCAGCAGTTGGAACAGGGGGTGGAATGAGCAGTTCTTC. Its protein is CASSWNRGWNEQFF. Drawing the rest from reference TRBV11-2 and TRBJ2-1, the complete variable domain is EAGVAQSPRYKIIEKRQSVAFWCNPISGHATLYWYQQILGQGPKLLIQFQNNGVVDDSQLPKDRFSAERLKGVDSTLKIQPAKLEDSAVYLCASSWNRGWNEQFFGPGTRLTVL.